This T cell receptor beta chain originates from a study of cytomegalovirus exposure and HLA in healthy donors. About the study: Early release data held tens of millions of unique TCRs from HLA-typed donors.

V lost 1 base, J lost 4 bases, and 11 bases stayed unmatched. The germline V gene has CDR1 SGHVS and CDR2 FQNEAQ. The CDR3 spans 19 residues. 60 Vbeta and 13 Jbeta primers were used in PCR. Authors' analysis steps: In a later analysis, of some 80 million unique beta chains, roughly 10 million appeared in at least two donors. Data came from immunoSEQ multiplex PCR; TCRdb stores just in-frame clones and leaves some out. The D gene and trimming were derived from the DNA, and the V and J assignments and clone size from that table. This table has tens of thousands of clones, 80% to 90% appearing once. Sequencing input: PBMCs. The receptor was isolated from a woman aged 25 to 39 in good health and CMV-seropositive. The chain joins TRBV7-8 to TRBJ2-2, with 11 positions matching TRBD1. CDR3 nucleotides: TGTGCCAGCAGCTTAGTGGACAGGGGGCGCACCCGGGTCACCGGGGAGCTGTTTTTT. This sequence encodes CASSLVDRGRTRVTGELFF.